These T cell receptor beta chains were read from a single sample in a study of a mutant IDH1 vaccine in newly diagnosed glioma. The assay was immunoSEQ multiplex PCR, and TCRdb's table has in-frame clones only and misses some. This table has 60,000 or so clones, approximately 84% appearing once. These receptors' targets are unknown. The sample here was PBMCs, taken from a glioma patient whose treatment included an IDH1 peptide vaccine. Receptor source: a man younger than 45 with glioma. CDR3s include the opening cysteine and the closing phenylalanine or tryptophan. The D gene is left open where the match is weak. A row's size may be missing; if present it is once, few, many or a size class.

D,V,J,size,CDR3,DNA
NA,TRBV15,TRBJ1-1,NA,CATSRKLGGTEAFF,TGTGCCACCAGCAGGAAACTAGGGGGGACTGAAGCTTTCTTT
TRBD1,TRBV6-6,TRBJ2-7,NA,CASSYSWDRVYEQYF,TGTGCCAGCAGTTACTCTTGGGACAGGGTCTACGAGCAGTACTTC
NA,TRBV21-1,TRBJ1-1,few,CASSKAPGPVAEAFF,TGTGCCAGCAGCAAGGCTCCCGGGCCCGTGGCAGAAGCTTTCTTT
NA,TRBV5-1,TRBJ2-3,NA,CASSLSSPVLDTQYF,TGCGCCAGCAGCTTGAGTAGCCCCGTCCTGGATACGCAGTATTTT
NA,TRBV5-8,TRBJ1-1,NA,CASSLATGPNTEAFF,TGTGCCAGCAGCTTGGCCACAGGACCGAACACTGAAGCTTTCTTT
TRBD1,TRBV4-1,TRBJ1-5,NA,CASSRQGAGQPQHF,TGCGCCAGCAGCCGTCAGGGGGCAGGTCAGCCCCAGCATTTT
TRBD1,TRBV7-9,TRBJ2-7,once,CASSPTGTYEQYF,TGTGCCAGCAGCCCGACAGGGACCTACGAGCAGTACTTC
NA,TRBV30,TRBJ1-2,NA,CAWSASWAVYGYTF,TGTGCCTGGAGTGCCTCTTGGGCAGTCTATGGCTACACCTTC
NA,TRBV7-9,TRBJ1-1,NA,CASSLRGIRTEAFF,TGTGCCAGCAGCTTAAGAGGCATCCGCACTGAAGCTTTCTTT
NA,TRBV5-8,TRBJ2-2,NA,CASSFGRNTGELFF,TGTGCCAGCAGCTTCGGGCGGAACACCGGGGAGCTGTTTTTT
NA,TRBV11-2,TRBJ2-1,NA,CASSLSSFTPYNEQFF,TGTGCCAGCAGCTTAAGTAGTTTTACCCCCTACAATGAGCAGTTCTTC
TRBD2,TRBV19,TRBJ2-2,NA,CASSFPGLAGGTGELFF,TGTGCCAGTAGTTTCCCGGGACTAGCGGGGGGGACCGGGGAGCTGTTTTTT
NA,TRBV19,TRBJ2-1,NA,CASSIPLPGNSEQFF,TGTGCCAGTAGTATTCCCCTCCCAGGGAATAGTGAGCAGTTCTTC
NA,TRBV9,TRBJ1-6,NA,CASSVEDTYNSPLHF,TGTGCCAGCAGCGTAGAAGATACGTATAATTCACCCCTCCACTTT
NA,TRBV7-8,TRBJ1-1,few,CASATDTEAFF,TGTGCCAGCGCCACGGACACTGAAGCTTTCTTT
NA,TRBV27,TRBJ1-1,once,CASSTHRATEAFF,TGTGCCAGCAGTACGCACAGGGCTACTGAAGCTTTCTTT
NA,TRBV6-1,TRBJ1-6,NA,CASSEARGGMGNSPLHF,TGTGCCAGCAGTGAAGCGCGGGGGGGAATGGGTAATTCACCCCTCCACTTT
TRBD1,TRBV29-1,TRBJ2-7,NA,CSVVRGGDEQYF,TGCAGCGTAGTAAGAGGGGGCGACGAGCAGTACTTC
TRBD1,TRBV7-9,TRBJ1-3,NA,CASSPEGTGGNTIYF,TGTGCCAGCAGCCCCGAGGGGACAGGTGGAAACACCATATATTTT
NA,TRBV27,TRBJ2-2,NA,CASSLSPGQGRAGELFF,TGTGCCAGCAGTTTATCACCGGGACAAGGGCGAGCCGGGGAGCTGTTTTTT
NA,TRBV6-5,TRBJ1-2,once,CASSYSNQGRYGYTF,TGTGCCAGCAGTTACTCGAATCAGGGGCGGTATGGCTACACCTTC
NA,TRBV5-1,TRBJ2-5,NA,CASSLAAGDETQYF,TGCGCCAGCAGCTTGGCAGCAGGGGATGAGACCCAGTACTTC
NA,TRBV18,TRBJ1-1,NA,CASSPEGPRKLEAFF,TGTGCCAGCTCACCGGAGGGACCCAGGAAACTAGAAGCTTTCTTT